A selection of T cell receptor beta chains follows, all from one sample in a study of blood T cell repertoires in COVID-19. Sequencing was performed with immunoSEQ multiplex PCR; in TCRdb, only in-frame clones are kept and a portion is missing. The table includes 200,000 to 250,000 clones, about 78% detected once. Specimen: peripheral blood. Receptor source: a woman between 70 and 85 years old with acute or convalescent COVID-19. CDR3s include the opening cysteine and the closing phenylalanine or tryptophan. D genes are given only for firm matches. The listing skips clone size in some rows; elsewhere it reads once, few, many or a size class.

TRBV11-2	TRBJ2-5	.	.	CASSLEGGKETQYF	TGTGCCAGCAGCTTAGAAGGAGGGAAAGAGACCCAGTACTTC
TRBV19	TRBJ1-2	.	.	CASSIRQGGYTF	TGTGCCAGTAGTATCCGGCAGGGTGGCTACACCTTC
TRBV29-1	TRBJ2-5	.	TRBD1	CSVNRDRGSQETQYF	TGCAGCGTAAACCGGGACAGGGGCTCCCAAGAGACCCAGTACTTC
TRBV19	TRBJ2-4	.	.	CASSIGSRWYF	TGTGCCAGTAGTATAGGAAGCCGGTGGTACTTC
TRBV14	TRBJ2-3	.	TRBD2	CASSQVAGAPTDTQYF	TGTGCCAGCAGCCAAGTAGCGGGGGCTCCTACAGATACGCAGTATTTT
TRBV25-1	TRBJ1-2	.	TRBD1	CATSYPGQGLYGYTF	TGTGCCACCTCCTACCCGGGACAGGGACTCTATGGCTACACCTTC
TRBV7-9	TRBJ2-5	once	.	CASSAQGPGTQYF	TGTGCCAGCAGCGCGCAGGGGCCCGGGACCCAGTACTTC
TRBV24-1	TRBJ2-2	.	.	CATSDRSESTGELFF	TGTGCCACCAGTGATCGTTCTGAGAGCACCGGGGAGCTGTTTTTT
TRBV6-2/TRBV6-3	TRBJ2-4	.	TRBD1	CASSPATGKNIQYF	TGTGCCAGCAGTCCCGCGACAGGGAAAAACATTCAGTACTTC
TRBV6-5	TRBJ2-5	.	TRBD2	CASRPGLTQETQYF	TGTGCCAGCAGGCCGGGACTAACCCAAGAGACCCAGTACTTC
TRBV4-1	TRBJ2-5	once	.	CASSQVLDGVETQYF	TGCGCCAGCAGCCAAGTGCTAGACGGCGTAGAGACCCAGTACTTC
TRBV5-1	TRBJ1-2	.	TRBD1	CASSLDGTEYYGYTF	TGCGCCAGCAGCTTGGATGGGACAGAGTACTATGGCTACACCTTC
TRBV7-8	TRBJ1-4	.	.	CASSLGGEGYNEKLFF	TGTGCCAGCAGCTTAGGCGGAGAGGGCTATAATGAAAAACTGTTTTTT
TRBV6-1	TRBJ2-3	.	TRBD2	CASSEIGLVESTDTQYF	TGTGCCAGCAGTGAAATCGGACTAGTCGAAAGCACAGATACGCAGTATTTT
TRBV13	TRBJ2-7	.	.	CASSLDREYEQYF	TGTGCCAGCAGCTTAGACAGGGAATACGAGCAGTACTTC
TRBV19	TRBJ2-5	.	TRBD2	CASSGRGETQYF	TGTGCCAGTAGTGGGAGGGGTGAGACCCAGTACTTC
TRBV10-3	TRBJ2-3	.	TRBD1	CAIKGQGATDTQYF	TGTGCCATCAAAGGGCAGGGGGCAACAGATACGCAGTATTTT
TRBV25-1	TRBJ2-3	.	.	CASSESSVNTQYF	TGTGCCAGCAGTGAATCCAGTGTTAATACGCAGTATTTT
TRBV7-9	TRBJ2-5	.	.	CASSSVGGAETQYF	TGTGCCAGCAGTTCTGTGGGGGGAGCAGAGACCCAGTACTTC
TRBV6-5	TRBJ1-5	.	.	CASSYSRGQGNQPQHF	TGTGCCAGCAGTTACTCGCGGGGGCAGGGCAATCAGCCCCAGCATTTT
TRBV6-5	TRBJ2-1	few	.	CASSYSSGWYNEQFF	TGTGCCAGCAGTTACAGCTCAGGGTGGTACAATGAGCAGTTCTTC
TRBV7-3	TRBJ2-7	.	.	CASSVGQGGYEQYF	TGTGCCAGCAGCGTTGGACAGGGAGGGTACGAGCAGTACTTC
TRBV13	TRBJ2-5	.	TRBD2	CASSLSGTKTGTQYF	TGTGCCAGCAGCTTAAGCGGGACTAAAACTGGGACCCAGTACTTC
TRBV4-3	TRBJ2-5	.	.	CASSPRAGPQETQYF	TGCGCCAGCAGCCCCCGGGCGGGGCCCCAAGAGACCCAGTACTTC
TRBV28	TRBJ1-2	few	.	CASSFAGGNYGYTF	TGTGCCAGCAGTTTCGCGGGGGGAAACTATGGCTACACCTTC
TRBV15	TRBJ2-2	.	.	CATSRDRGNTGELFF	TGTGCCACCAGCAGAGACAGGGGGAACACCGGGGAGCTGTTTTTT
TRBV24-1	TRBJ2-2	.	.	CATSDPTVGSGELFF	TGTGCCACCAGTGATCCGACTGTAGGTTCCGGGGAGCTGTTTTTT
TRBV24-1	TRBJ2-5	few	.	CATSDPGRGTGTQYF	TGTGCCACCAGTGATCCGGGACGGGGGACTGGGACCCAGTACTTC
TRBV19	TRBJ2-5	.	TRBD1	CASSRKPGTGETQYF	TGTGCCAGTAGTAGAAAACCCGGGACAGGGGAGACCCAGTACTTC
TRBV19	TRBJ2-3	.	.	CASSRQDTDTQYF	TGTGCCAGTAGTAGACAGGACACAGATACGCAGTATTTT
TRBV6-5	TRBJ1-5	few	.	CASRDSFNQPQHF	TGTGCCAGCAGGGACAGCTTTAATCAGCCCCAGCATTTT
TRBV3-1/TRBV3-2	TRBJ2-5	.	.	CASSQDRGRETQYF	TGTGCCAGCAGCCAAGATCGGGGGAGGGAGACCCAGTACTTC
TRBV15	TRBJ2-2	.	.	CATSARGPTGELFF	TGTGCCACCAGCGCCCGAGGGCCAACCGGGGAGCTGTTTTTT
TRBV27	TRBJ2-7	.	.	CASSAMSSSYEQYF	TGTGCCAGCTCGGCGATGTCTAGCAGCTACGAGCAGTACTTC
TRBV6-5	TRBJ2-2	.	.	CASSNHGELFF	TGTGCCAGCAGTAATCACGGGGAGCTGTTTTTT
TRBV9	TRBJ2-3	few	.	CASSVAGQRGDTQYF	TGTGCCAGCAGCGTAGCGGGACAGCGGGGGGATACGCAGTATTTT
TRBV7-6	TRBJ2-2	.	TRBD2	CASSLASGGAANTGELFF	TGTGCCAGCAGCTTAGCTAGCGGGGGGGCCGCGAACACCGGGGAGCTGTTTTTT
TRBV28	TRBJ2-3	.	TRBD2	CASSLLAGGYTDTQYF	TGTGCCAGCAGTTTATTAGCGGGGGGGTACACAGATACGCAGTATTTT
TRBV4-3	TRBJ2-3	.	.	CASSQTSSSTDTQYF	TGCGCCAGCAGCCAAACTAGTTCTAGCACAGATACGCAGTATTTT
TRBV5-1	TRBJ2-3	.	TRBD1	CASSSTGGPTDTQYF	TGCGCCAGCAGCTCGACAGGGGGTCCCACAGATACGCAGTATTTT
TRBV5-4	TRBJ2-2	.	.	CASSLGLYTGELFF	TGTGCCAGCAGCTTGGGACTGTACACCGGGGAGCTGTTTTTT
TRBV18	TRBJ1-5	few	.	CASSDRGSNQPQHF	TGTGCCAGCTCCGACCGGGGTAGCAATCAGCCCCAGCATTTT